A single sample gave rise to the 20 T cell receptor beta chains below, sequenced in a study of T cell repertoires in cytomegalovirus infection (dated by TCRdb to the late 2010s). No antigen has been identified for these receptors. The sample's treatment or condition label, in plain terms: in vitro stimulation with specific CMV peptide epitopes to enrich CMV-specific T cells. Sequencing was carried out with an Illumina HiSeq 1500. Clones were called with MiXCR by TCRdb after fastp trimmed the public reads at Q25, and only in-frame beta chains were retained. Each CDR3 protein appears once, grouped with its most common genes and DNA. Recorded for this sample are 450,000 to 650,000 distinct CDR3 sequences; over 35% of them occurred a single time. 48% of the sample is taken by the ten largest. Sequencing was performed on cultured PBMCs, taken from culture after CMV antigen stimulation. All receptors come from a human donor in good health (CMV status not recorded). Some clones in this sample may be carry-over from other donors' samples.

This clonotype came up many times. The chain combines TRBV7-2 with TRBJ1-2, with TRBD1 as a possible D gene (5 bases). The V and J ends lost 1 base and 4 bases respectively, with 10 bases between them. Germline V gene lookup returns CDR1 SGHTA and CDR2 FQGNSA. The CDR3 is made up of 14 amino acids. CDR3 sequence: CASSLGAGGYGYTF. CDR3 in DNA: TGTGCCAGCAGCTTAGGGGCCGGGGGCTATGGCTACACCTTC.

The chain uses TRBV28 and TRBJ1-3; maybe TRBD1 (5 bases). V was pared by 4 bases and J by 3 bases, with 22 bases between. The CDR3 totals 18 residues. CDR1 and CDR2 from the germline V gene are MDHEN and SYDVKM. CDR3 DNA: TGTGCCAGCAGTTATTACGGGGCTCTGGGGTCGATTGGAAACACCATATATTTT. Amino acid sequence: CASSYYGALGSIGNTIYF. The whole variable domain, filled in from reference TRBV28 and TRBJ1-3, reads DVKVTQSSRYLVKRTGEKVFLECVQDMDHENMFWYRQDPGLGLRLIYFSYDVKMKEKGDIPEGYSVSREKKERFSLILESASTNQTSMYLCASSYYGALGSIGNTIYFGEGSWLTVV.

This clonotype was counted ten times or more. The chain has TRBV7-2 and TRBJ2-1; D unclear. V was clipped by 1 base and J by 6 bases, with 7 bases between them. This CDR3 comprises 13 residues. Per germline, CDR1 SGHTA and CDR2 FQGNSA. CDR3 amino acids: CASSLGFFNEQFF. CDR3 coding DNA: TGTGCCAGCAGCTTAGGGTTCTTCAATGAGCAGTTCTTC.

The gene calls are TRBV7-2 and TRBJ2-1; 9 bases are a match to TRBD1. The germline V gene encodes CDR1 SGHTA and CDR2 FQGNSA. The CDR3 runs to 15 residues. Trimming at V came to 4 bases and at J to 6 bases, leaving 7 bases not matched to a gene. This CDR3 is CASSSGDRAANEQFF. As DNA, the CDR3 is TGTGCCAGCAGCTCCGGGGACAGGGCAGCCAATGAGCAGTTCTTC.

This clonotype was seen ten or more times. CDR3 loop: CASSLSGFDGYTF. The CDR3, as DNA: TGTGCCAGCAGCTTATCGGGCTTTGACGGCTACACCTTC. J is TRBJ1-2 and V is TRBV7-2, with unresolved D. The CDR3 consists of 13 residues. V was pared by 2 bases and J by 8 bases, with 12 bases between. Germline values: CDR1 SGHTA, CDR2 FQGNSA.

The chain uses TRBV20-1 and TRBJ2-5; D tentatively fits TRBD1 or TRBD2 (6 bases each). Trimming stripped 5 bases from V and 4 bases from J, with 20 bases between. Germline assignment: CDR1 DFQATT and CDR2 SNEGSKA (reference sequence). This CDR3 has 15 amino acids. The CDR3 DNA is TGCAGTGCTCTAGAGGGGGTCGGAGGGCGAGAGACCCAGTACTTC. This translates into CSALEGVGGRETQYF.

The rearrangement uses TRBV7-2 and TRBJ2-7; 12 positions match TRBD1. The CDR3 loop spans 14 amino acids. Germline loops: CDR1 SGHTA, CDR2 FQGNSA. The V gene end was trimmed by 5 bases and the J gene end by 6 bases; junction bases not matched to a gene: 5. CDR3 coding DNA: TGTGCCAGCAGCCAGGGACAGGGGGCGGCCGAGCAGTACTTC. It encodes CASSQGQGAAEQYF.

CDR3 sequence: CASSQYLAGGSNEQFF. The DNA for the CDR3 is TGCGCCAGCAGCCAGTATCTAGCGGGAGGGTCGAATGAGCAGTTCTTC. The rearrangement links TRBV4-3 to TRBJ2-1; 12 nucleotides line up with TRBD2. The V and J ends lost 3 bases and 7 bases, in that order; junction bases with no gene match: 7. CDR1 and CDR2 (germline): LGHNA, YSLEER. This CDR3 comprises 16 residues.

This clonotype was seen at least ten times. This sequence joins TRBV7-2 and TRBJ2-3; 16 nucleotides line up with TRBD2. Per germline, CDR1 SGHTA and CDR2 FQGNSA. Germline trimming cut 5 bases from V and 1 base from J; bases unmatched to any gene: 12. This CDR3 is 20 amino acids long. The DNA for the CDR3 is TGTGCCAGCAGCCGGCGGGGACTAGCGGGAGGGCCGGAAGGCACAGATACGCAGTATTTT. Translating gives CASSRRGLAGGPEGTDTQYF.

The V call is TRBV27, the J call TRBJ2-5, with D possibly TRBD2 on 7 matching bases. V dropped 8 bases and J dropped 5 bases, with 18 bases sitting between them. The CDR3 runs 14 residues. The germline gives CDR1 MNHEY, CDR2 SMNVEV (reference sequence). The CDR3 region is CASSLRGGSETQYF. The CDR3 region has the DNA TGTGCCAGCTCCTTAAGGGGGGGTTCGGAGACCCAGTACTTC.

This rearrangement joins TRBV11-2 to TRBJ2-5; 7 bases match TRBD2. Trimming at V came to 3 bases and at J to 10 bases, leaving 14 bases not matched to a gene. The germline gives CDR1 SGHAT, CDR2 FQNNGV. The CDR3 is made up of 15 amino acids. The chain's CDR3 is CASSFRSGPTRGQYF. Here the CDR3 DNA reads TGTGCCAGCAGCTTCCGTAGCGGGCCGACCCGGGGCCAGTACTTC. The variable domain in full, with the rest retrieved from reference TRBV11-2 and TRBJ2-5, is EAGVAQSPRYKIIEKRQSVAFWCNPISGHATLYWYQQILGQGPKLLIQFQNNGVVDDSQLPKDRFSAERLKGVDSTLKIQPAKLEDSAVYLCASSFRSGPTRGQYFGPGTRLLVL.

The chain carries TRBV6-5 and TRBJ1-6, with D perhaps matching TRBD1 (5 bases). This CDR3 region has 13 residues. Trimming took 6 bases from V and 6 from J, leaving 9 bases between them. CDR1 and CDR2 from the germline V gene are MNHEY and SVGAGI. The CDR3 here is CASSRVSNSPLHF. As DNA, the CDR3 is TGTGCCAGCAGCAGGGTATCTAATTCACCCCTCCACTTT.

This chain uses TRBV12-3 or TRBV12-4 with TRBJ1-2; 7 bases are shared with TRBD1. V shed 0 bases and J 8 bases; nucleotides not matched to a gene: 9. There are 15 residues in the CDR3. Here the CDR3 reads CASSLALGAGGGYTF. CDR3 sequence (DNA): TGTGCCAGCAGTTTAGCGCTGGGGGCAGGGGGAGGCTACACCTTC.

This clonotype was seen once. The CDR3 is CSAPNSGRPNEQYF. CDR3 coding DNA: TGCAGTGCTCCTAATAGCGGGAGGCCGAACGAGCAGTACTTC. The chain combines TRBV20-1 with TRBJ2-7, with 10 bases lining up with TRBD2. Germline V lookup: CDR1 DFQATT, CDR2 SNEGSKA (reference sequence). The CDR3 spans 14 residues. The J segment lost 5 bases and the V segment lost 5 bases, leaving 9 bases of the junction unmatched.

In its sample, this clonotype was seen a few times. This sequence joins TRBV27 and TRBJ2-1; tentatively, D is TRBD2 (6 bases). This CDR3 spans 16 amino acids. Germline loops: CDR1 MNHEY, CDR2 SMNVEV (reference sequence). V dropped 5 bases and J dropped 4 bases, with 18 bases sitting between them. The DNA of the CDR3 is TGTGCCAGCAGTCCCAAACGGGGGACTCTTTACAATGAGCAGTTCTTC. Protein: CASSPKRGTLYNEQFF.

V gene TRBV2 combines with J gene TRBJ1-2; perhaps TRBD1 as D (6 bases). The CDR3 is made up of 13 amino acids. V gave up 4 bases and J gave up 4 bases, with 10 bases separating them. CDR1 is SNHLY and CDR2 is FYNNEI in the germline V gene. The CDR3 spells CASSGTEVYGYTF. The CDR3 nucleotides are TGTGCCAGCAGTGGGACAGAAGTCTATGGCTACACCTTC.

The CDR3 DNA reads as TGTGCCAGCAGAACATGGGGACAGGGAGACTCCGGCTACACCTTC. This sequence encodes CASRTWGQGDSGYTF. The J gene is TRBJ1-2, the V gene TRBV7-9, with 9 bases aligning to TRBD1. The CDR3 is made up of 15 amino acids. V dropped 6 bases and J dropped 8; count of bases not matched to a gene: 13. CDR1 is SEHNR and CDR2 is FQNEAQ in the germline V gene (reference sequence).

The CDR3, as DNA: TGTGCCAGCAGCCTGGACAGGGGGCGGAGGGGCTACACCTTC. Its translation: CASSLDRGRRGYTF. The chain links TRBV3-1 to TRBJ1-2; 11 bases agree with TRBD1. The ends lost 4 bases at V and 8 bases at J; junction bases unmatched: 6. CDR1 is LGHDT and CDR2 is YNNKEL in the germline V gene (reference sequence). This CDR3 is built from 14 residues.

V and J are TRBV11-2 and TRBJ2-4, with 7 bases identical to TRBD1. Germline V lookup: CDR1 SGHAT, CDR2 FQNNGV. The CDR3 extends over 14 amino acids. V lost 5 bases, J lost 7 bases, and 8 bases stayed unmatched. CDR3 DNA: TGTGCCAGCAGCACCCTACAGGGGCATAACATTCAGTACTTC. Encoded protein: CASSTLQGHNIQYF.

The rearrangement uses TRBV19 and TRBJ2-2; D remains unclear. The V end was cut by 3 bases, the J end by 5 bases, with 4 bases between. The CDR3 is 12 residues long. The germline gives CDR1 LNHDA, CDR2 SQIVND (reference sequence). CDR3: CASSIGTGELFF. DNA of the CDR3: TGTGCCAGTAGTATTGGGACCGGGGAGCTGTTTTTT.